This T cell receptor (beta chain) is from a study of graft-versus-host responses after intestinal transplantation. The overall study: Every transplant recipient was induced with anti-thymocyte globulin, then maintained on tacrolimus and steroids for about 3 years.

General observations from the study: Ileal or blood samples showed some GvH clones first, and such clones were also found in recipient marrow. Across patients carrying graft-donor T cell macrochimerism, allografts held high graft-versus-host to host-versus-graft clonal ratios.

Data came from immunoSEQ multiplex PCR; TCRdb stores just in-frame clones and leaves some out. The data contain some 87,000 clones, roughly 91% of them singletons. Germline V gene lookup returns CDR1 SEHNR and CDR2 FQNEAQ (reference sequence). V dropped 2 bases and J dropped 14 bases, with 12 bases sitting between them. The CDR3 contains 11 residues. This clone has only a few counts. What it binds is not known. Sequencing was performed on unstimulated CD8+ T cells sorted from spleen or lymph node cells, taken before transplant. The chain uses TRBV7-9 and TRBJ1-2, with no clear D. The source of this sequence is a human donor who was the organ donor for an intestinal transplant. DNA of the CDR3: TGTGCCAGCAGCTTAAGTGCGGATCGTACCTTC. Its translation: CASSLSADRTF. The full variable domain, in which reference TRBV7-9 and TRBJ1-2 provide the parts outside the CDR3, is DTGVSQNPRHKITKRGQNVTFRCDPISEHNRLYWYRQTLGQGPEFLTYFQNEAQLEKSRLLSDRFSAERPKGSFSTLEIQRTEQGDSAMYLCASSLSADRTFGSGTRLTVV.